Described below is a single T cell receptor (beta chain) sequence and its context. Participants spanned ages about 18 to 100 years and resided in about 24 US areas. The entry originates in a study of blood T cell repertoires in COVID-19. Across the study: T cells, B-cell-depleted T cells, or PBMCs provided the cDNA or gDNA that served as material.

In the authors' methods: Amplification of reference gene primers provided the estimated nucleated cell counts. Profiled with immunoSEQ multiplex PCR; TCRdb holds only in-frame clones, not every one. V, J and clone size derive from that table, while D and trimming were established from the DNA sequence. The table shows 270,000 or so clones, with about nine tenths occurring only once. Germline CDR1 is MDHEN and CDR2 is SYDVKM. The CDR3 extends over 14 amino acids. Trimming left V 11 bases short and J 1 base short, with 12 bases between. The rearrangement uses TRBV28 and TRBJ1-6; TRBD1 might be the D (5 bases). The receptor was derived from a woman in her thirties or forties with acute COVID-19. What was sequenced was PBMCs or T cells enriched from blood (not recorded which). As DNA, the CDR3 is TGTGCCGGCGCGGAGGGGTCCTATAATTCACCCCTCCACTTT. This translates into CAGAEGSYNSPLHF.